One T cell receptor beta chain is described in this entry. As yet, its antigen is unknown. This entry comes from a study of siplizumab effects on memory and regulatory T cells. The study, taken as a whole, reports: The drug siplizumab significantly decreased the alloreactive sequences that could be traced to unstimulated CD4+ memory cells. Controls had about 29% Treg-derived mappable alloreactive CD4+ clones on average, versus less than 70% with siplizumab. Both greater diversity than memory cells and a major contribution to the alloresponse seemed to characterize naive T cells.

Some clones are missing from TCRdb's copy, which holds only in-frame ones; the method was immunoSEQ multiplex PCR. Among some 110,000 clones listed, less than 95% were seen once. Germline V gives CDR1 MNHNS, CDR2 SASEGT. This CDR3 region has 15 residues. The V end was cut by 6 bases, the J end by 4 bases, with 13 bases between. The chain has TRBV6-1 and TRBJ2-6; D not resolved. This TCR came from a human donor in good health. Sequencing input: non-Treg CD4+ T cells sorted from blood. This CDR3 is CASRPSVSGANVLTF. CDR3 nucleotide sequence: TGTGCCAGCAGGCCCTCGGTTTCGGGGGCCAACGTCCTGACTTTC.